A selection of T cell receptor beta chains follows, all from one sample in a study of cytomegalovirus exposure and HLA in healthy donors. Assay: immunoSEQ multiplex PCR; the TCRdb copy retains only in-frame clones and omits some. The sample has 250,000 to 300,000 clones; 80% to 90% are singletons. The specimen was PBMCs. The receptors here all came from a woman between 18 and 29 years old in good health and CMV-seronegative. The CDR3 runs from the conserved cysteine through the conserved F or W. D genes are given only for firm matches. For some rows the clone size is stated as once, few or many, or as a class when expanded; others skip it.

v_call: TRBV11-2; j_call: TRBJ1-2; clone_size: .; d_call: TRBD1; cdr3_aa: CASSSGTGAGYTF; cdr3_nt: TGTGCCAGCAGCTCGGGGACAGGGGCCGGCTACACCTTC
v_call: TRBV9; j_call: TRBJ1-4; clone_size: once; d_call: TRBD1; cdr3_aa: CASSSRDRDEKLFF; cdr3_nt: TGTGCCAGCAGCTCCCGGGACAGGGATGAAAAACTGTTTTTT
v_call: TRBV2; j_call: TRBJ1-6; clone_size: .; d_call: .; cdr3_aa: CASSGTSNSPLHF; cdr3_nt: TGTGCCAGCAGTGGAACTTCTAATTCACCCCTCCACTTT
v_call: TRBV18; j_call: TRBJ1-3; clone_size: once; d_call: .; cdr3_aa: CASSPYDSSSGNTIYF; cdr3_nt: TGTGCCAGCTCACCATACGACAGCAGCTCTGGAAACACCATATATTTT
v_call: TRBV14; j_call: TRBJ2-7; clone_size: .; d_call: TRBD2; cdr3_aa: CASSPYTSGAYEQYF; cdr3_nt: TGTGCCAGCAGCCCATACACTAGCGGGGCCTACGAGCAGTACTTC
v_call: TRBV5-4; j_call: TRBJ1-2; clone_size: .; d_call: .; cdr3_aa: CASSLNTNYGYTF; cdr3_nt: TGTGCCAGCAGCTTGAACACTAACTATGGCTACACCTTC
v_call: TRBV5-1; j_call: TRBJ2-2; clone_size: few; d_call: TRBD1; cdr3_aa: CASSPGQGDAGELFF; cdr3_nt: TGCGCCAGCAGCCCCGGACAGGGAGACGCCGGGGAGCTGTTTTTT
v_call: TRBV28; j_call: TRBJ1-1; clone_size: .; d_call: .; cdr3_aa: CASRSRTLGTEAFF; cdr3_nt: TGTGCCAGCAGATCCCGGACACTGGGCACTGAAGCTTTCTTT
v_call: TRBV5-1; j_call: TRBJ2-6; clone_size: .; d_call: TRBD1; cdr3_aa: CASSLADRGLRGANVLTF; cdr3_nt: TGCGCCAGCAGCTTGGCAGACAGGGGGCTTCGTGGGGCCAACGTCCTGACTTTC
v_call: TRBV11-2; j_call: TRBJ2-5; clone_size: .; d_call: .; cdr3_aa: CASSLGGTQETQYF; cdr3_nt: TGTGCCAGCAGCTTAGGCGGGACCCAAGAGACCCAGTACTTC
v_call: TRBV19; j_call: TRBJ2-5; clone_size: once; d_call: TRBD2; cdr3_aa: CASQRGGTSGKETQYF; cdr3_nt: TGTGCCAGTCAACGAGGTGGGACTAGCGGAAAAGAGACCCAGTACTTC
v_call: TRBV5-1; j_call: TRBJ1-2; clone_size: .; d_call: .; cdr3_aa: CASSLNFAPGNYGYTF; cdr3_nt: TGCGCCAGCAGCTTGAACTTCGCCCCGGGGAACTATGGCTACACCTTC
v_call: TRBV5-4; j_call: TRBJ1-2; clone_size: .; d_call: .; cdr3_aa: CASSLAWTPLNYGYTF; cdr3_nt: TGTGCCAGCAGCTTGGCCTGGACACCGCTTAACTATGGCTACACCTTC
v_call: TRBV7-2; j_call: TRBJ1-1; clone_size: .; d_call: .; cdr3_aa: CASSLSDTEAFF; cdr3_nt: TGTGCCAGCAGCTTATCAGACACTGAAGCTTTCTTT
v_call: TRBV9; j_call: TRBJ2-7; clone_size: .; d_call: TRBD1; cdr3_aa: CASSVAAGGPYEQYF; cdr3_nt: TGTGCCAGCAGCGTAGCGGCAGGGGGCCCCTACGAGCAGTACTTC
v_call: TRBV30; j_call: TRBJ2-1; clone_size: .; d_call: .; cdr3_aa: CAWSVPRVYNEQFF; cdr3_nt: TGTGCCTGGAGTGTACCCAGGGTCTACAATGAGCAGTTCTTC
v_call: TRBV10-1; j_call: TRBJ2-7; clone_size: .; d_call: TRBD1; cdr3_aa: CASSTGTAPFEQYF; cdr3_nt: TGCGCCAGCAGTACCGGGACAGCCCCTTTTGAGCAGTACTTC
v_call: TRBV28; j_call: TRBJ1-2; clone_size: .; d_call: .; cdr3_aa: CGSGAVGYTF; cdr3_nt: TGTGGGTCCGGAGCGGTTGGCTACACCTTC
v_call: TRBV27; j_call: TRBJ2-2; clone_size: .; d_call: .; cdr3_aa: CASSLLSDKPNTGELFF; cdr3_nt: TGTGCCAGCAGTTTACTGTCCGACAAGCCGAACACCGGGGAGCTGTTTTTT
v_call: TRBV6-1; j_call: TRBJ2-7; clone_size: .; d_call: TRBD1; cdr3_aa: CASSEGVRGISYEQYF; cdr3_nt: TGTGCCAGCTCTGAAGGGGTCAGGGGGATTTCCTACGAGCAGTACTTC
v_call: TRBV2; j_call: TRBJ2-1; clone_size: .; d_call: TRBD1; cdr3_aa: CASSEGTRTGNNNEQFF; cdr3_nt: TGTGCCAGCAGTGAAGGGACCCGGACAGGGAATAACAATGAGCAGTTCTTC
v_call: TRBV6-5; j_call: TRBJ1-2; clone_size: once; d_call: TRBD1; cdr3_aa: CASSIKTGLYGYTF; cdr3_nt: TGTGCCAGCAGTATTAAGACAGGGCTCTATGGCTACACCTTC
v_call: TRBV6-1; j_call: TRBJ2-4; clone_size: .; d_call: .; cdr3_aa: CASSESGVGLDIQYF; cdr3_nt: TGTGCCAGCAGTGAATCGGGGGTCGGGTTGGACATTCAGTACTTC
v_call: TRBV11-2; j_call: TRBJ1-2; clone_size: .; d_call: .; cdr3_aa: CASSLTTRDGYTF; cdr3_nt: TGTGCCAGCAGCTTAACCACGAGGGATGGCTACACCTTC
v_call: TRBV30; j_call: TRBJ2-7; clone_size: .; d_call: .; cdr3_aa: CAWRGRGTYEQYF; cdr3_nt: TGTGCCTGGCGTGGTCGGGGGACCTACGAGCAGTACTTC
v_call: TRBV5-6; j_call: TRBJ2-3; clone_size: .; d_call: TRBD2; cdr3_aa: CASFSGREADTQYF; cdr3_nt: TGTGCCAGCTTTAGCGGGAGGGAGGCAGATACGCAGTATTTT
v_call: TRBV27; j_call: TRBJ2-5; clone_size: .; d_call: .; cdr3_aa: CASSLSGPERVKETQYF; cdr3_nt: TGTGCCAGCAGTTTATCGGGTCCTGAGAGGGTAAAGGAGACCCAGTACTTC
v_call: TRBV4-1; j_call: TRBJ1-5; clone_size: .; d_call: TRBD1; cdr3_aa: CASSAPSGQGDQPQHF; cdr3_nt: TGCGCCAGCAGCGCACCGTCGGGACAGGGCGATCAGCCCCAGCATTTT
v_call: TRBV18; j_call: TRBJ1-2; clone_size: .; d_call: .; cdr3_aa: CASSPLAGTRKANYGYTF; cdr3_nt: TGTGCCAGCTCACCCCTGGCCGGGACACGGAAAGCTAACTATGGCTACACCTTC